This is a list of T cell receptor beta chains from one sample in a study of cytomegalovirus exposure and HLA in healthy donors. Some clones are missing from TCRdb's copy, which holds only in-frame ones; the method was immunoSEQ multiplex PCR. The data contain around 110,000 clones, roughly 82% of them seen just once; the ten biggest clones take up approximately 2.4%. The sequencing input was PBMCs. The origin of the receptors is a man under 40 in good health and CMV-seropositive. CDR3s include the opening cysteine and the closing phenylalanine or tryptophan. Fields, in order: CDR3 length, clone size, D gene, V gene, J gene, CDR3 protein, CDR3 DNA. The D gene is left open where the match is weak. Part of the rows lack a size; the others show once, few, many or a class for expanded clones.

>14|.|.|TRBV11-3|TRBJ1-3
CASSDVGSGNTIYF
TGTGCCAGCAGCGATGTCGGCTCTGGAAACACCATATATTTT
>15|.|TRBD1|TRBV6-5|TRBJ1-4
CASSRTGTGDEKLFF
TGTGCCAGCAGCCGGACCGGGACAGGGGACGAAAAACTGTTTTTT
>12|.|.|TRBV30|TRBJ1-1
CAWISGSTEAFF
TGTGCCTGGATTTCGGGGAGCACTGAAGCTTTCTTT
>15|.|.|TRBV6-5|TRBJ1-1
CASSYSSGVSTEAFF
TGTGCCAGCAGTTACTCGAGCGGGGTGAGCACTGAAGCTTTCTTT
>16|.|TRBD1|TRBV7-9|TRBJ1-1
CASSPGRDRGISEAFF
TGTGCCAGCAGCCCGGGCCGGGACAGGGGGATTAGTGAAGCTTTCTTT
>15|few|TRBD1|TRBV5-1|TRBJ2-5
CASSSGQGTLETQYF
TGCGCCAGCAGCTCCGGACAGGGAACTTTGGAGACCCAGTACTTC
>16|once|TRBD1|TRBV11-3|TRBJ2-7
CASSSRQGLSSYEQYF
TGTGCCAGCAGTAGCAGACAGGGCTTATCGTCCTACGAGCAGTACTTC
>16|.|TRBD1|TRBV13|TRBJ2-1
CASSPPTGANYNEQFF
TGTGCCAGCAGCCCACCGACAGGGGCGAATTACAATGAGCAGTTCTTC
>14|.|TRBD2|TRBV2|TRBJ2-3
CARGAGSSGDTQYF
TGTGCCAGGGGAGCGGGGTCCTCCGGGGATACGCAGTATTTT
>14|.|.|TRBV10-1|TRBJ2-7
CASSEGTLINEQYF
TGCGCCAGCAGTGAAGGGACATTAATCAACGAGCAGTACTTC
>15|.|TRBD1|TRBV7-3|TRBJ2-1
CASSSAGTGYNEQFF
TGTGCCAGCAGCTCCGCCGGGACAGGCTACAATGAGCAGTTCTTC
>15|.|.|TRBV27|TRBJ1-1
CASSSRGGANTEAFF
TGTGCCAGCAGTTCCCGGGGGGGGGCGAACACTGAAGCTTTCTTT
>16|.|TRBD1|TRBV23-1|TRBJ2-7
CASSQRGPGQPYEQYF
TGCGCCAGCAGTCAACGAGGTCCGGGACAGCCTTACGAGCAGTACTTC
>15|few|TRBD2|TRBV5-1|TRBJ2-7
CASSFLSGGTYEQYF
TGCGCCAGCAGCTTCCTTAGCGGGGGGACCTACGAGCAGTACTTC
>16|.|TRBD1|TRBV5-1|TRBJ2-2
CASSSTGGSNTGELFF
TGCGCCAGCAGCTCAACAGGGGGCTCGAACACCGGGGAGCTGTTTTTT
>15|.|TRBD2|TRBV7-7|TRBJ2-3
CASSLGGSGTDTQYF
TGTGCCAGCAGCTTAGGCGGGAGTGGCACAGATACGCAGTATTTT
>13|.|.|TRBV7-8|TRBJ2-2
CASSSRGTGELFF
TGTGCCAGCAGCTCTCGGGGGACCGGGGAGCTGTTTTTT
>17|.|TRBD1|TRBV7-9|TRBJ2-1
CASSLAPGQSSYNEQFF
TGTGCCAGCAGCTTAGCGCCGGGACAGAGCTCCTACAATGAGCAGTTCTTC
>15|once|TRBD1|TRBV5-1|TRBJ2-7
CASSLDRGLPYEQYF
TGCGCCAGCAGCTTAGACAGGGGGCTCCCCTACGAGCAGTACTTC
>15|.|.|TRBV19|TRBJ1-1
CASFSLGRMTTEAFF
TGTGCCAGTTTTTCGCTGGGCAGGATGACGACTGAAGCTTTCTTT
>14|.|.|TRBV2|TRBJ1-6
CASRETPRGSPLHF
TGTGCCAGCAGGGAGACACCTAGGGGTTCACCCCTCCACTTT
>15|.|.|TRBV6-1|TRBJ2-3
CASSELGPGADTQYF
TGTGCCAGCAGTGAATTGGGGCCTGGGGCAGATACGCAGTATTTT
>14|.|TRBD1|TRBV30|TRBJ1-3
CAWGDRGRGNTIYF
TGTGCCTGGGGGGACAGGGGGCGCGGAAACACCATATATTTT
>14|.|TRBD1|TRBV2|TRBJ2-5
CASSEGTGKETQYF
TGTGCCAGCAGTGAGGGGACAGGGAAAGAGACCCAGTACTTC
>14|.|TRBD1|TRBV6-5|TRBJ2-7
CASSSGQGKHEQYF
TGTGCCAGCAGTTCGGGACAGGGGAAGCACGAGCAGTACTTC
>12|.|.|TRBV12-5|TRBJ2-5
CASGPTGETQYF
TGTGCTAGTGGTCCGACGGGAGAGACCCAGTACTTC
>15|.|TRBD1|TRBV19|TRBJ1-1
CASIVPGQGYTEAFF
TGTGCCAGTATCGTCCCGGGACAGGGATACACTGAAGCTTTCTTT
>14|.|.|TRBV6-5|TRBJ2-7
CASSYSIGSYEQYF
TGTGCCAGCAGTTACTCGATCGGCTCCTACGAGCAGTACTTC
>17|few|TRBD2|TRBV29-1|TRBJ2-7
CSVEGLSGGTYGSEQYF
TGCAGCGTTGAAGGGCTCAGCGGGGGGACGTACGGCTCCGAGCAGTACTTC
>15|.|TRBD2|TRBV10-1|TRBJ2-5
CASSPTSGGWETQYF
TGCGCCAGCAGCCCAACTAGCGGGGGTTGGGAGACCCAGTACTTC
>14|.|TRBD1|TRBV2|TRBJ2-2
CASRGDRAAGELFF
TGTGCCAGCAGGGGGGACAGGGCGGCCGGGGAGCTGTTTTTT
>15|.|.|TRBV25-1|TRBJ1-1
CASSERGPMNTEAFF
TGTGCCAGCAGTGAGCGGGGTCCCATGAACACTGAAGCTTTCTTT
>16|.|.|TRBV4-1|TRBJ1-5
CASSQEPTNSGQPQHF
TGCGCCAGCAGCCAAGAGCCGACAAACAGTGGTCAGCCCCAGCATTTT
>16|.|.|TRBV5-1|TRBJ2-3
CASRRGLEGSTDTQYF
TGCGCCAGCAGGAGAGGGCTCGAGGGAAGCACAGATACGCAGTATTTT
>13|.|.|TRBV18|TRBJ2-5
CASSPRQEETQYF
TGTGCCAGCTCACCTCGACAGGAAGAGACCCAGTACTTC
>13|.|.|TRBV25-1|TRBJ2-1
CASRPTAPNEQFF
TGTGCCAGCAGACCGACAGCTCCAAATGAGCAGTTCTTC
>15|.|.|TRBV30|TRBJ1-6
CAWSLGYNYNSPLHF
TGTGCCTGGAGTCTAGGATACAATTATAATTCACCCCTCCACTTT
>17|.|.|TRBV14|TRBJ2-6
CASSEVGAQGGANVLTF
TGTGCCAGCAGCGAAGTAGGGGCGCAGGGTGGGGCCAACGTCCTGACTTTC
>17|.|.|TRBV7-9|TRBJ2-1
CASSKELTGNHYNEQFF
TGTGCCAGCAGCAAAGAACTAACCGGGAACCACTACAATGAGCAGTTCTTC